Following are 23 T cell receptor beta chains from one sample sequenced in a study of cytomegalovirus exposure and HLA in healthy donors. Researchers ran the PCR with 60 Vbeta and 13 Jbeta primers. Generated by immunoSEQ multiplex PCR, the TCRdb table keeps only in-frame clones and is missing some. The sample includes approximately 76,000 clones, 73% of them seen just once. Sample: PBMCs. Receptors originate from a woman aged 40 to 55 in good health and CMV-seropositive.

CDR3 amino acids: CASSFPGGQHTDTQYF. The CDR3 region has the DNA TGCGCCAGCAGCTTCCCCGGAGGCCAGCACACCGATACGCAGTATTTT. The J gene is TRBJ2-3, the V gene TRBV5-1; tentatively, D is TRBD2 (5 bases). Between the trimmed V and J ends, which lost 2 bases and 6 bases, there was a span of 19 bases. This CDR3 has 16 residues. The germline V gene encodes CDR1 SGHRS and CDR2 YFSETQ.

V and J are TRBV14 and TRBJ2-1; D call uncertain. This CDR3 contains 14 residues. Per the germline V gene, CDR1 is SGHDN and CDR2 is FVKESK. Trimming removed 0 bases from V and 3 bases from J, with 6 bases in between. CDR3 residues: CASSQDRHYNEQFF. In DNA, the CDR3 is TGTGCCAGCAGCCAAGACCGACACTACAATGAGCAGTTCTTC.

The V gene is TRBV2, the J gene TRBJ2-1, with a tentative D call TRBD1 (6 bases). Trimming cost V 2 bases and J 2 bases, with 10 bases left between them. CDR3 length equals 15 residues. The germline V gene encodes CDR1 SNHLY and CDR2 FYNNEI. The CDR3 bases are TGTGCCAGCAGTGAAACAGGGCTAACCTACAATGAGCAGTTCTTC. This codes for CASSETGLTYNEQFF. Full variable domain (missing parts from reference TRBV2 and TRBJ2-1): EPEVTQTPSHQVTQMGQEVILRCVPISNHLYFYWYRQILGQKVEFLVSFYNNEISEKSEIFDDQFSVERPDGSNFTLKIRSTKLEDSAMYFCASSETGLTYNEQFFGPGTRLTVL.

The CDR3 here is CASSRAYDVEAFF. CDR3 coding DNA: TGTGCCAGCAGTCGAGCTTACGATGTTGAAGCTTTCTTT. The chain employs TRBV7-2 and TRBJ1-1; D gene uncertain. This CDR3 has 13 residues. Germline CDR1 reads SGHTA; CDR2 reads FQGNSA. Trimming took off 6 bases at V and 7 bases at J, with 15 bases between the two ends.

There are a few counts of this clone. The chain recombines TRBV19 with TRBJ1-5; the match to TRBD1 covers 8 bases. CDR3 size: 14 residues. After removal of 4 bases from V and 7 bases from J, the junction contained 6 bases not matched to a gene. Germline lookup yields CDR1 LNHDA and CDR2 SQIVND (reference sequence). DNA of the CDR3: TGTGCCAGTAGTACCGTAGGGACAGGCCAGCCCCAGCATTTT. This gives the protein CASSTVGTGQPQHF.

J is TRBJ1-5 and V is TRBV7-6; D is uncertain. V was cut by 5 bases and J by 9 bases, with 11 bases left in between. Germline CDR1 SGHVS, CDR2 FNYEAQ. The CDR3 is made up of 12 amino acids. The chain's CDR3 is CASSPGRGPQHF. Written as DNA, the CDR3 is TGTGCCAGCAGCCCTGGACGGGGGCCCCAGCATTTT. The whole variable domain, filled in from reference TRBV7-6 and TRBJ1-5, reads GAGVSQSPRYKVTKRGQDVALRCDPISGHVSLYWYRQALGQGPEFLTYFNYEAQQDKSGLPNDRFSAERPEGSISTLTIQRTEQRDSAMYRCASSPGRGPQHFGDGTRLSIL.

V gene TRBV10-3 combines with J gene TRBJ1-5; weak D call: TRBD1 (6 bases). Germline-derived CDR1 and CDR2 are ENHRY and SYGVKD. CDR3 size: 13 residues. V was pared by 2 bases and J by 4 bases, with 6 bases between. CDR3 amino acids: CAISEDRNQPQHF. DNA of the CDR3: TGTGCCATCAGTGAGGACAGGAATCAGCCCCAGCATTTT.

The J gene is TRBJ1-5, the V gene TRBV28; perhaps TRBD1 as D (5 bases). The CDR3 totals 12 residues. Germline V gene sequence: CDR1 MDHEN, CDR2 SYDVKM. The V end lost 2 bases, the J end lost 9 bases, and 8 bases lay between the germline ends. The CDR3 loop reads CASSLGGLPQHF. In nucleotides, the CDR3 is TGTGCCAGCAGTTTAGGGGGGTTGCCCCAGCATTTT.

In its sample, this clone was seen a few times. Here the CDR3 reads CVRSFRDISYEQYF. CDR3 DNA: TGTGTCAGAAGCTTCCGGGACATCTCCTACGAGCAGTACTTC. The chain combines TRBV7-5 with TRBJ2-7; TRBD1 is taken as the D call from the table, unchecked against the DNA. TRBV7-5 is designated a pseudogene. This CDR3 comprises 14 residues.

The V and J genes are TRBV4-3 and TRBJ2-2; D is uncertain. Trimming removed 2 bases from V and 4 bases from J, with 14 bases in between. Germline values: CDR1 LGHNA, CDR2 YSLEER. The CDR3 is 16 amino acids. The CDR3 nucleotides are TGCGCCAGCAGCCAAAATCGAGACTTCCCCACCGGGGAGCTGTTTTTT. Its translation is CASSQNRDFPTGELFF.

The V call is TRBV18, the J call TRBJ2-7; 10 nucleotides align to TRBD2. Trimming cost V 1 base and J 2 bases; bases outside gene matches: 2. CDR3 length: 15 residues. Germline CDR1 and CDR2: KGHSH and LQKENI. The chain's CDR3 is CASSPQREGTYEQYF. The CDR3 nucleotides read TGTGCCAGCTCACCACAGCGGGAGGGAACCTACGAGCAGTACTTC.

This clone has a handful of counts. The rearrangement joins TRBV30 to TRBJ2-7; 11 positions agree with TRBD2. Germline CDR1 GTSNPN, CDR2 SVGIG (reference sequence). With V trimmed by 3 bases and J by 3 bases, 4 bases remained unmatched. The CDR3 runs 14 residues. CDR3 protein: CAWRGLAGGYEQYF. CDR3 in DNA: TGTGCCTGGAGGGGGCTAGCGGGGGGCTACGAGCAGTACTTC.

The chain uses TRBV9 and TRBJ2-7; D gene unclear. The germline gives CDR1 SGDLS, CDR2 YYNGEE. The CDR3 length is 14 residues. The V end was cut by 0 bases, the J end by 2 bases, with 9 bases between. CDR3 nucleotide sequence: TGTGCCAGCAGCGTAGCGCTAGGAACCTACGAGCAGTACTTC. This codes for CASSVALGTYEQYF.

There are a few counts of this clone. The chain couples TRBV2 to TRBJ2-7; TRBD1 or TRBD2 may be the D gene (5 bases each). Deletions cut 10 bases from V and 3 bases from J, with 19 bases between. Per germline, CDR1 SNHLY and CDR2 FYNNEI. The CDR3 totals 14 residues. CDR3 nucleotides: TGTGCCACCAGGGAGTTTTTAGCCTTCTACGAGCAGTACTTC. It yields the protein CATREFLAFYEQYF.

The rearrangement uses TRBV7-8 and TRBJ2-7; D is perhaps TRBD1 (5 bases). Germline CDR1 and CDR2: SGHVS and FQNEAQ. The CDR3 has 15 residues. Trimming stripped 4 bases from V and 4 bases from J, with 17 bases between. For the CDR3, the DNA is TGTGCCAGCAGCTCCAGAGCGAGACAGAAATACGAGCAGTACTTC. Translating gives CASSSRARQKYEQYF.

A word on this clone: A junction boundary mismatches the germline segment, possibly from a read error. The J gene is TRBJ2-2, the V gene TRBV29-1; D remains unclear. Germline V gene data show CDR1 as SQVTM and CDR2 as ANQGSEA. The CDR3 is 11 amino acids. CDR3 loop: CGVEDYGELFF. The CDR3 DNA reads as TGCGGCGTTGAAGATTACGGGGAGCTGTTTTTT.

This clone was observed many times. This chain connects TRBV19 to TRBJ2-1, with 9 bases that match TRBD2. This CDR3 comprises 16 residues. The V and J ends lost 4 bases and 0 bases, in that order; junction bases with no gene match: 4. Germline CDR1 reads LNHDA; CDR2 reads SQIVND (reference sequence). The CDR3 region is CASSSGGAGSYNEQFF. For the CDR3, the DNA is TGTGCCAGTAGTAGCGGGGGGGCCGGCTCCTACAATGAGCAGTTCTTC.

The rearrangement links TRBV7-9 to TRBJ2-1; 12 nucleotides align to TRBD2. Germline CDR1 SEHNR, CDR2 FQNEAQ (reference sequence). Trimming took 4 bases from V and 6 from J; bases not matched to a gene: 7. The CDR3 is 16 residues long. The CDR3 loop is CASSSWTSGTGNEQFF. In nucleotides, the CDR3 is TGTGCCAGCAGCTCATGGACTAGCGGGACGGGCAATGAGCAGTTCTTC. Looking up the rest from reference TRBV7-9 and TRBJ2-1 gives the full variable domain: DTGVSQNPRHKITKRGQNVTFRCDPISEHNRLYWYRQTLGQGPEFLTYFQNEAQLEKSRLLSDRFSAERPKGSFSTLEIQRTEQGDSAMYLCASSSWTSGTGNEQFFGPGTRLTVL.

The chain has TRBV7-2 and TRBJ1-5; a possible D gene is TRBD1 (6 bases). Germline V gene data show CDR1 as SGHTA and CDR2 as FQGNSA. The CDR3 runs 13 residues. Trimming took 4 bases from V and 13 from J, leaving 17 bases between them. CDR3 DNA: TGTGCCAGCAGCTCGGGGCGGGGGGCCCAGCAGCATTTT. As protein: CASSSGRGAQQHF. Combining the CDR3 with reference TRBV7-2 and TRBJ1-5 gives the whole variable domain GAGVSQSPSNKVTEKGKDVELRCDPISGHTALYWYRQSLGQGLEFLIYFQGNSAPDKSGLPSDRFSAERTGGSVSTLTIQRTQQEDSAVYLCASSSGRGAQQHFGDGTRLSIL.

This clone was recorded once. V is TRBV9 and J is TRBJ1-2, with TRBD1 matching over 9 bases. Germline values: CDR1 SGDLS, CDR2 YYNGEE. The CDR3 spans 13 residues. With V trimmed by 4 bases and J by 8 bases, 6 bases remained unmatched. This chain's CDR3 is CASSTTGGWGYTF. The CDR3 DNA is TGTGCCAGCAGCACAACAGGGGGCTGGGGCTACACCTTC.

V is TRBV5-5 and J is TRBJ1-4; D is unresolved. V was trimmed by 0 bases and J by 4 bases, leaving 10 bases between them. CDR3 length equals 15 residues. Germline V CDR1 and CDR2: SGHKS, YYEKEE (reference sequence). CDR3 in amino acids: CASSLASTSNEKLFF. In nucleotides, the CDR3 is TGTGCCAGCAGCTTGGCCTCGACAAGTAATGAAAAACTGTTTTTT.

V gene TRBV6-1 combines with J gene TRBJ1-4, with D perhaps matching TRBD1 (6 bases). The CDR3 is 13 amino acids. V was trimmed by 11 bases and J by 7 bases, leaving 17 bases between them. From germline, CDR1 is MNHNS and CDR2 SASEGT. Here the CDR3 DNA reads TGTGCCGGCCAGCAGCAGGGGCTTGAAAAACTGTTTTTT. Protein product: CAGQQQGLEKLFF.

The rearrangement joins TRBV30 to TRBJ2-3; tentatively, D is TRBD2 (5 bases). This CDR3 is 11 amino acids long. V was pared by 5 bases and J by 4 bases, with 7 bases between. The germline V gene has CDR1 GTSNPN and CDR2 SVGIG (reference sequence). CDR3 coding DNA: TGTGCCTGGGAACTAGCAGATACGCAGTATTTT. Protein sequence: CAWELADTQYF.